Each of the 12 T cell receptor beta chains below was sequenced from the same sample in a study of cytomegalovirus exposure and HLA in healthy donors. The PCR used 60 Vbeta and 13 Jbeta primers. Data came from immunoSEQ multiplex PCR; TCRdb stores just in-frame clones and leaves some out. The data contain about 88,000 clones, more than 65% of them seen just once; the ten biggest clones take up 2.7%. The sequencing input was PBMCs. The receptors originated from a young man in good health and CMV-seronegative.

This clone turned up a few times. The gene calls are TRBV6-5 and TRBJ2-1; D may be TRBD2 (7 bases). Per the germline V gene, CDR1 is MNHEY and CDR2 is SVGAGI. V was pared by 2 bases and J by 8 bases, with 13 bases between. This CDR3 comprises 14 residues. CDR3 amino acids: CASSYGGARDEQFF. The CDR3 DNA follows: TGTGCCAGCAGTTACGGGGGGGCGAGGGATGAGCAGTTCTTC.

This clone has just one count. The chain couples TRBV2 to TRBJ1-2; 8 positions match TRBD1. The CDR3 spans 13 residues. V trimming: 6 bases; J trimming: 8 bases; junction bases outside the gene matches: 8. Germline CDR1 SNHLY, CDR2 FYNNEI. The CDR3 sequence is CASRTQGARGYTF. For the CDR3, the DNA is TGTGCCAGCAGAACTCAGGGGGCAAGAGGCTACACCTTC.

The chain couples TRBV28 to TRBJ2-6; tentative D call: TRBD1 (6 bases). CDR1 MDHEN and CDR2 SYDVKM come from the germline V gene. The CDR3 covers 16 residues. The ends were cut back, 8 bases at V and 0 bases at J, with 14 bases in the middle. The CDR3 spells CASAGTPLSGANVLTF. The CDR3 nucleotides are TGTGCCAGCGCCGGGACACCCCTCTCTGGGGCCAACGTCCTGACTTTC.

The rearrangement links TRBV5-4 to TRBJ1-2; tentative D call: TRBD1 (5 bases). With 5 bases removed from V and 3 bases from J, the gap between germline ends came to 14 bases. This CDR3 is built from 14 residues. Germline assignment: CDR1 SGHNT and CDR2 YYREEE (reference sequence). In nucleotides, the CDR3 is TGTGCCAGCAGACCCAGGGTCGAGGACTATGGCTACACCTTC. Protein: CASRPRVEDYGYTF.

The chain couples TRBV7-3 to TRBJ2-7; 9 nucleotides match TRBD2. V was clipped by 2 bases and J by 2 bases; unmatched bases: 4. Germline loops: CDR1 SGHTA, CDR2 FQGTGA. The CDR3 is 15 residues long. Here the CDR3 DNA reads TGTGCCAGCAGCTTAGGCGGGGGGGGAACCTACGAGCAGTACTTC. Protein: CASSLGGGGTYEQYF. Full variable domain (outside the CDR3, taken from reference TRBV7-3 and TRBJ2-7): GAGVSQTPSNKVTEKGKYVELRCDPISGHTALYWYRQSLGQGPEFLIYFQGTGAADDSGLPNDRFFAVRPEGSVSTLKIQRTERGDSAVYLCASSLGGGGTYEQYFGPGTRLTVT.

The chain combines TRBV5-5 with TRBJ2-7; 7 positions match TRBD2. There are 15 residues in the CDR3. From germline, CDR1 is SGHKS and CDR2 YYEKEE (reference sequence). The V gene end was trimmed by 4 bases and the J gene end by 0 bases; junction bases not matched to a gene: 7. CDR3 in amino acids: CASSREAESSYEQYF. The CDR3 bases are TGTGCCAGCAGCCGGGAGGCGGAAAGCTCCTACGAGCAGTACTTC. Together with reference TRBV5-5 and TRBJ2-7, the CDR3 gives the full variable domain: DAGVTQSPTHLIKTRGQQVTLRCSPISGHKSVSWYQQVLGQGPQFIFQYYEKEERGRGNFPDRFSARQFPNYSSELNVNALLLGDSALYLCASSREAESSYEQYFGPGTRLTVT.

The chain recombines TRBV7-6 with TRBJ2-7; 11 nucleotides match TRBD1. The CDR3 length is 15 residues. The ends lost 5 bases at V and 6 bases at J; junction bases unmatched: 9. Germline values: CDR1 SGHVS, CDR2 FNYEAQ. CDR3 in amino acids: CASSRGQGVFSEQYF. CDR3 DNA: TGTGCCAGCAGCCGGGGACAGGGGGTCTTTTCCGAGCAGTACTTC. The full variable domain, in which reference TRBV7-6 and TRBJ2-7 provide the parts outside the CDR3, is GAGVSQSPRYKVTKRGQDVALRCDPISGHVSLYWYRQALGQGPEFLTYFNYEAQQDKSGLPNDRFSAERPEGSISTLTIQRTEQRDSAMYRCASSRGQGVFSEQYFGPGTRLTVT.

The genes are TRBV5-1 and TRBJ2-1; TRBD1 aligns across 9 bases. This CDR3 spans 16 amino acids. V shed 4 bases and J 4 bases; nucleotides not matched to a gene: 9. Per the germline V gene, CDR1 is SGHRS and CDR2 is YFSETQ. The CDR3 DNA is TGCGCCAGCAGCGGGGGGGACAGGGTCTTATACAATGAGCAGTTCTTC. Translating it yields CASSGGDRVLYNEQFF.

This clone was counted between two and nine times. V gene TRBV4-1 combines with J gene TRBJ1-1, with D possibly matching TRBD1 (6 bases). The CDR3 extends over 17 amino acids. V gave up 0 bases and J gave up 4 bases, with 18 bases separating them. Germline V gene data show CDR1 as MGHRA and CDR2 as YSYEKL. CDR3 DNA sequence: TGCGCCAGCAGCCAAGAGCAGGGGCCCACATATCTCACTGAAGCTTTCTTT. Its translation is CASSQEQGPTYLTEAFF.

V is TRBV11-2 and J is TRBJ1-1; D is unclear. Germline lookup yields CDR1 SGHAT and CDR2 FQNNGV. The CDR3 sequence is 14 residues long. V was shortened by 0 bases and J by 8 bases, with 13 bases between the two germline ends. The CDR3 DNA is TGTGCCAGCAGCTTAGATATTCCAGGAGGGGAAGCTTTCTTT. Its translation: CASSLDIPGGEAFF.

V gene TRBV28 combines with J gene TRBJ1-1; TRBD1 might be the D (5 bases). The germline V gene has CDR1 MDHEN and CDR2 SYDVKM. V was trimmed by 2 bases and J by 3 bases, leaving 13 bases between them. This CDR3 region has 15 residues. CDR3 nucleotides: TGTGCCAGCAGTTTAGGGCTGGCAGGGCACACTGAAGCTTTCTTT. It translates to CASSLGLAGHTEAFF. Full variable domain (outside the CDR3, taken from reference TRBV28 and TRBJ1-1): DVKVTQSSRYLVKRTGEKVFLECVQDMDHENMFWYRQDPGLGLRLIYFSYDVKMKEKGDIPEGYSVSREKKERFSLILESASTNQTSMYLCASSLGLAGHTEAFFGQGTRLTVV.

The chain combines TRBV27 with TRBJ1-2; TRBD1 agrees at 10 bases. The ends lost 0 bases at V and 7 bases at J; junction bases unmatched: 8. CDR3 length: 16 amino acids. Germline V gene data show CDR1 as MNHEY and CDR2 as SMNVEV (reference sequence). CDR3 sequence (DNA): TGTGCCAGCAGTTTATCCCCGACAGGGGGCTTTGGTGGCTACACCTTC. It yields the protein CASSLSPTGGFGGYTF.